Listed below are T cell receptor beta chains from one sample, sequenced in a study of blood T cell repertoires in COVID-19. Repertoires were generated with immunoSEQ multiplex PCR, while TCRdb's copy carries only in-frame clones and drops some. The sample consists of roughly 82,000 clones, around 82% of them appearing once. The sequenced material came from peripheral blood. The receptors derive from a woman aged 60-75 years with acute or convalescent COVID-19. Each CDR3 is given with its conserved first and last residue. Fields, in order: V gene, J gene, CDR3 protein.

v_call: TRBV6-5; j_call: TRBJ2-3; cdr3_aa: CASSLGDRGTDTQYF
v_call: TRBV7-2; j_call: TRBJ2-7; cdr3_aa: CASRFRDRSSYEQYF
v_call: TRBV24-1; j_call: TRBJ2-3; cdr3_aa: CATSDLLAGAGTDTQYF
v_call: TRBV12-3/TRBV12-4; j_call: TRBJ2-5; cdr3_aa: CASSSQETQYF
v_call: TRBV7-9; j_call: TRBJ1-3; cdr3_aa: CASSLRQISSGNTIYF
v_call: TRBV5-4; j_call: TRBJ1-1; cdr3_aa: CASSLGIRRQGRAEAFF
v_call: TRBV27; j_call: TRBJ2-5; cdr3_aa: CASRPRFGGTQYF
v_call: TRBV4-1; j_call: TRBJ2-1; cdr3_aa: CASSQGAFGNEQFF
v_call: TRBV5-1; j_call: TRBJ2-1; cdr3_aa: CASSRLAGHNEQFF
v_call: TRBV11-2; j_call: TRBJ1-6; cdr3_aa: CASSFEDRFNSPLHF
v_call: TRBV5-5; j_call: TRBJ2-2; cdr3_aa: CASNRQGLVTGELFF
v_call: TRBV24-1; j_call: TRBJ2-5; cdr3_aa: CATSDSGEETQYF
v_call: TRBV27; j_call: TRBJ1-2; cdr3_aa: CASSFIGTGQTQGWGGYTF
v_call: TRBV11-3; j_call: TRBJ2-7; cdr3_aa: CASSLDPTSGRAEQYF
v_call: TRBV5-1; j_call: TRBJ1-2; cdr3_aa: CASSLAGRGDGYTF
v_call: TRBV15; j_call: TRBJ2-5; cdr3_aa: CATSRGSGGFQETQYF
v_call: TRBV2; j_call: TRBJ1-3; cdr3_aa: CASRTAYSGNTIYF
v_call: TRBV6-1; j_call: TRBJ1-5; cdr3_aa: CASSVLGQGIGQPQHF